A selection of T cell receptor beta chains follows, all from one sample in a study of shared clonotypes between healthy human individuals. TCRdb's copy holds only in-frame clones and misses some; the assay was immunoSEQ multiplex PCR. The sample yields roughly 1,000,000 clones, around 78% seen once. Material: memory CD4+ T cells from PBMCs. Every receptor here comes from a man younger than 35 in good health. Some clones in this sample may be carry-over from other donors' samples. Both conserved end residues are part of each CDR3. Each record gives: D gene, J gene, V gene, clone size, CDR3 DNA, CDR3 protein. A D gene is named only where the DNA matches it firmly. The size of a clone is reported for some rows only, either as once, few or many, or as a class for expanded clones.

d_gene: .; j_gene: TRBJ2-2; v_gene: TRBV5-1; abundance: .; CDR3nt: TGCGCCAGCAGCTCGACCGGGACAAAGAACACCGGGGAGCTGTTTTTT; CDR3aa: CASSSTGTKNTGELFF
d_gene: .; j_gene: TRBJ2-5; v_gene: TRBV5-1; abundance: .; CDR3nt: TGCGCCAGCAGCTGGGACATAGGGGGGACCCAGTACTTC; CDR3aa: CASSWDIGGTQYF
d_gene: .; j_gene: TRBJ1-4; v_gene: TRBV6-6; abundance: .; CDR3nt: TGTGCCAGCAGTTACGCCCAGGGGCGAGAAAAACTGTTTTTT; CDR3aa: CASSYAQGREKLFF
d_gene: .; j_gene: TRBJ1-6; v_gene: TRBV29-1; abundance: few; CDR3nt: TGCAGCGCCCCCGGGAGGGAGCACAATTCACCCCTCCACTTT; CDR3aa: CSAPGREHNSPLHF
d_gene: TRBD2; j_gene: TRBJ2-3; v_gene: TRBV5-1; abundance: once; CDR3nt: TGCGCCAGCGGCACCGGGACTAGCGGGAGCTGGAGCACAGATACGCAGTATTTT; CDR3aa: CASGTGTSGSWSTDTQYF
d_gene: .; j_gene: TRBJ1-1; v_gene: TRBV5-1; abundance: .; CDR3nt: TGCGCCAGCAGAATTGACGGGAACACTGAAGCTTTCTTT; CDR3aa: CASRIDGNTEAFF
d_gene: TRBD1; j_gene: TRBJ2-7; v_gene: TRBV4-2; abundance: .; CDR3nt: TGTGCCAGCAGCCAGGTTACGGGACAGGGCTACGAGCAGTACTTC; CDR3aa: CASSQVTGQGYEQYF
d_gene: TRBD1; j_gene: TRBJ1-5; v_gene: TRBV4-1; abundance: few; CDR3nt: TGCGCCAGCAGCCGAATACAGGGGGCGGTTAGCAATCAGCCCCAGCATTTT; CDR3aa: CASSRIQGAVSNQPQHF
d_gene: TRBD2; j_gene: TRBJ2-5; v_gene: TRBV19; abundance: .; CDR3nt: TGTGCCAGTAGTGTCCCTCCGGGACTAGCGGGAGGTCCAGAGACCCAGTACTTC; CDR3aa: CASSVPPGLAGGPETQYF
d_gene: .; j_gene: TRBJ2-3; v_gene: TRBV2; abundance: once; CDR3nt: TGTGCCAGCAACTGGGACCTTTACACAGATACGCAGTATTTT; CDR3aa: CASNWDLYTDTQYF
d_gene: TRBD1; j_gene: TRBJ2-3; v_gene: TRBV5-4; abundance: few; CDR3nt: TGTGCCAGCAGCTTGGGTGGGGGACAGGGCCCAGATACGCAGTATTTT; CDR3aa: CASSLGGGQGPDTQYF
d_gene: TRBD2; j_gene: TRBJ2-1; v_gene: TRBV5-1; abundance: .; CDR3nt: TGCGCCAGCAGCTTTCTAGCGGGAGGGGAGCAGTTCTTC; CDR3aa: CASSFLAGGEQFF
d_gene: .; j_gene: TRBJ1-3; v_gene: TRBV28; abundance: .; CDR3nt: TGTGCCAGCAGTTTAGGAGTCAGGAGTGGAAACACCATATATTTT; CDR3aa: CASSLGVRSGNTIYF
d_gene: TRBD2; j_gene: TRBJ2-7; v_gene: TRBV5-6; abundance: .; CDR3nt: TGTGCCAGCAGCCTTTCACCGGGACTAGCGGGTTACGAGCAGTACTTC; CDR3aa: CASSLSPGLAGYEQYF
d_gene: .; j_gene: TRBJ2-1; v_gene: TRBV28; abundance: .; CDR3nt: TGTGCCAGCATCCCCTCGATGACAGCTGCCTACAATGAGCAGTTCTTC; CDR3aa: CASIPSMTAAYNEQFF
d_gene: TRBD1; j_gene: TRBJ2-7; v_gene: TRBV19; abundance: .; CDR3nt: TGTGCCAGTAGTATAGCAGGGACAGGACTCTACGAGCAGTACTTC; CDR3aa: CASSIAGTGLYEQYF
d_gene: .; j_gene: TRBJ1-6; v_gene: TRBV5-1; abundance: .; CDR3nt: TGCGCCAGCAGCCCGGCGGGACTGAATAATTCACCCCTCCACTTT; CDR3aa: CASSPAGLNNSPLHF
d_gene: TRBD1; j_gene: TRBJ1-1; v_gene: TRBV11-2; abundance: .; CDR3nt: TGTGCCAGCAGCCCCCGGACAGGGATGAACACTGAAGCTTTCTTT; CDR3aa: CASSPRTGMNTEAFF
d_gene: .; j_gene: TRBJ2-6; v_gene: TRBV9; abundance: .; CDR3nt: TGTGCCAGCAGCGTAGTGTCTGGGGCCAACGTCCTGACTTTC; CDR3aa: CASSVVSGANVLTF
d_gene: .; j_gene: TRBJ2-7; v_gene: TRBV5-4; abundance: .; CDR3nt: TGTGCCAGCAGCTCCGCTCGCGAGCAGTACTTC; CDR3aa: CASSSAREQYF
d_gene: .; j_gene: TRBJ2-2; v_gene: TRBV5-1; abundance: .; CDR3nt: TGCGCCAGCAGCTTGATAGAGCGCGGGGAGCTGTTTTTT; CDR3aa: CASSLIERGELFF
d_gene: .; j_gene: TRBJ2-3; v_gene: TRBV5-4; abundance: .; CDR3nt: TGTGCCAGCACTAAGGGGCCCCCCACAGATACGCAGTATTTT; CDR3aa: CASTKGPPTDTQYF
d_gene: .; j_gene: TRBJ2-3; v_gene: TRBV7-9; abundance: .; CDR3nt: TGTGCCAGCAGCTTAGTCCTTGCTATCACAGATACGCAGTATTTT; CDR3aa: CASSLVLAITDTQYF
d_gene: .; j_gene: TRBJ2-5; v_gene: TRBV5-6; abundance: .; CDR3nt: TGTGCCAGCAGCTTGTCCCGGGACGGTGGAGTGACCCAGTACTTC; CDR3aa: CASSLSRDGGVTQYF
d_gene: TRBD2; j_gene: TRBJ2-1; v_gene: TRBV2; abundance: .; CDR3nt: TGTGCCAGCAGTGAGGGACTAGCGGGAGAGGATGAGCAGTTCTTC; CDR3aa: CASSEGLAGEDEQFF
d_gene: .; j_gene: TRBJ2-3; v_gene: TRBV9; abundance: .; CDR3nt: TGTGCCAGCAGCGTAACCGTTGCCAACCAAAGGGGAGATACGCAGTATTTT; CDR3aa: CASSVTVANQRGDTQYF
d_gene: .; j_gene: TRBJ2-3; v_gene: TRBV28; abundance: once; CDR3nt: TGTGCCAGCAGTTTACGGGACTTTTTCACAGATACGCAGTATTTT; CDR3aa: CASSLRDFFTDTQYF
d_gene: TRBD1; j_gene: TRBJ2-7; v_gene: TRBV28; abundance: .; CDR3nt: TGTGCCAGCAGTCCCTCAGGGGGCTCCTACGAGCAGTACTTC; CDR3aa: CASSPSGGSYEQYF
d_gene: TRBD2; j_gene: TRBJ2-7; v_gene: TRBV6-1; abundance: .; CDR3nt: TGTGCCAGCAGCGGACTAGCGGGGATCTCCTACGAGCAGTACTTC; CDR3aa: CASSGLAGISYEQYF
d_gene: .; j_gene: TRBJ2-1; v_gene: TRBV5-4; abundance: .; CDR3nt: TGTGCCGGGGTTACGAACAATGAGCAGTTCTTC; CDR3aa: CAGVTNNEQFF
d_gene: TRBD2; j_gene: TRBJ2-5; v_gene: TRBV28; abundance: .; CDR3nt: TGTGCCAGCAGTCTTACGCTAGCGGGAAACCAAGAGACCCAGTACTTC; CDR3aa: CASSLTLAGNQETQYF
d_gene: .; j_gene: TRBJ1-4; v_gene: TRBV7-9; abundance: .; CDR3nt: TGTGCCAGCAGCTTTCGGCAGGGACGGAATGAAAAACTGTTTTTT; CDR3aa: CASSFRQGRNEKLFF
d_gene: .; j_gene: TRBJ1-3; v_gene: TRBV11-3; abundance: once; CDR3nt: TGTGCCAGCAGCCAAGGGCTTGGAAACACCATATATTTT; CDR3aa: CASSQGLGNTIYF
d_gene: .; j_gene: TRBJ1-5; v_gene: TRBV10-3; abundance: .; CDR3nt: TGTGCCATCAGCGACCAGAGCAATCAGCCCCAGCATTTT; CDR3aa: CAISDQSNQPQHF
d_gene: .; j_gene: TRBJ1-1; v_gene: TRBV27; abundance: .; CDR3nt: TGTGCCAGCAGTCAACTCATAGGGGGGATGAACACTGAAGCTTTCTTT; CDR3aa: CASSQLIGGMNTEAFF
d_gene: .; j_gene: TRBJ2-4; v_gene: TRBV27; abundance: .; CDR3nt: TGTGCCAGCAGTTATCGGACCGTGGGTCGCCAGTACTTC; CDR3aa: CASSYRTVGRQYF
d_gene: .; j_gene: TRBJ2-5; v_gene: TRBV29-1; abundance: .; CDR3nt: TGCAGCGTCCCCAGGGGAGAGACCCAGTACTTC; CDR3aa: CSVPRGETQYF
d_gene: TRBD2; j_gene: TRBJ2-1; v_gene: TRBV7-9; abundance: .; CDR3nt: TGTGCCAGCCTGACTAGCGGGGGTAATGAGCAGTTCTTC; CDR3aa: CASLTSGGNEQFF
d_gene: TRBD1; j_gene: TRBJ2-7; v_gene: TRBV7-2; abundance: .; CDR3nt: TGTGCCAGCAGCCCAGGGACAGGGGGTGACTACGAGCAGTACTTC; CDR3aa: CASSPGTGGDYEQYF
d_gene: .; j_gene: TRBJ1-3; v_gene: TRBV30; abundance: many; CDR3nt: TGTGCCTGGAGTGTAAACGGAAGGAACACCATATATTTT; CDR3aa: CAWSVNGRNTIYF